Sequencing of this TCR beta chain was carried out in a study of metastatic and nonmetastatic thyroid tumors. V lost 5 bases, J lost 6 bases, and 9 bases stayed unmatched. CDR3 length: 14 residues. The germline CDR1 and CDR2 sequences are SGHRS and YFSETQ. TCRdb redid the clone calls on the PCR reads using MiXCR. The top ten hold over 8% of the sample, which has some 41,000 clones, around 28% seen once. Each patient came to thyroid surgery without any prior treatment (of any kind). This clone was observed at least ten times. This chain links TRBV5-1 with TRBJ2-7; 9 bases are shared with TRBD1. Sequenced material: blood. The TCR sequence derives from a male donor with papillary thyroid cancer or a benign thyroid nodule (not recorded which). Some clones in this sample may be carry-over from other donors' samples. CDR3 DNA sequence: TGCGCCAGCAGGGACCGGGACAGGGTTCCCGAGCAGTACTTC. This sequence encodes CASRDRDRVPEQYF.